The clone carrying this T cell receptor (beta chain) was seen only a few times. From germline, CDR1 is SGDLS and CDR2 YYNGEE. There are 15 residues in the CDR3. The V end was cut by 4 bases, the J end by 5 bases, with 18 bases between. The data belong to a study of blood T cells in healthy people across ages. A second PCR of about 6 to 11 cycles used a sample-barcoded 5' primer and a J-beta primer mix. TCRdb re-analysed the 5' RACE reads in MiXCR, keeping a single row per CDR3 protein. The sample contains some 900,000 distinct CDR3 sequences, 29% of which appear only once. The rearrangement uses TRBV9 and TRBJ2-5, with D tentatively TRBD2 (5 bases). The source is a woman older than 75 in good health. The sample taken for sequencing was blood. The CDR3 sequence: CASSPRRGSPETQYF. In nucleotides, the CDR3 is TGTGCCAGCAGCCCCCGACGGGGTAGTCCCGAGACCCAGTACTTC.